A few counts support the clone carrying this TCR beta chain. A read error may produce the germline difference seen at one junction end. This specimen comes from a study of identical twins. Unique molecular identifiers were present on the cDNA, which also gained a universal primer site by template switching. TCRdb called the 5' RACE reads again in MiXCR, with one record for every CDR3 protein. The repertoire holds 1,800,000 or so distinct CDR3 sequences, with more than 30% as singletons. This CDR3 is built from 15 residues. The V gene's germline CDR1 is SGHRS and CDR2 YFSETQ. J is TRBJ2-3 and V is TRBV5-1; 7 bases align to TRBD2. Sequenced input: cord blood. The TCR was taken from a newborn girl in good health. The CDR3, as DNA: TGCGCCAGCAGCCGCGGGAGCCCTAGCACAGATACGCGGTATTTT. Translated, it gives CASSRGSPSTDTRYF.